The sequence of this T cell receptor beta chain was determined in a study of blood T cells in healthy people across ages. Germline lookup yields CDR1 SGHTA and CDR2 FQGNSA. This CDR3 comprises 17 residues. The V and J ends lost 1 base and 1 base, in that order; junction bases with no gene match: 7. A second about 6 to 11 cycle PCR used barcoded and J-beta primers. One entry per CDR3 protein, called by TCRdb with MiXCR from the 5' RACE reads. The sample contains about 830,000 distinct CDR3 sequences, roughly 60% of which appear only once. J is TRBJ2-3 and V is TRBV7-2; 8 nucleotides align to TRBD2. The sequenced sample was blood. The source is a man aged 25 to 40 in good health. CDR3 in DNA: TGTGCCAGCAGCTTAGTTGCGGGGGGCGCCGGCACAGATACGCAGTATTTT. Translating it yields CASSLVAGGAGTDTQYF.